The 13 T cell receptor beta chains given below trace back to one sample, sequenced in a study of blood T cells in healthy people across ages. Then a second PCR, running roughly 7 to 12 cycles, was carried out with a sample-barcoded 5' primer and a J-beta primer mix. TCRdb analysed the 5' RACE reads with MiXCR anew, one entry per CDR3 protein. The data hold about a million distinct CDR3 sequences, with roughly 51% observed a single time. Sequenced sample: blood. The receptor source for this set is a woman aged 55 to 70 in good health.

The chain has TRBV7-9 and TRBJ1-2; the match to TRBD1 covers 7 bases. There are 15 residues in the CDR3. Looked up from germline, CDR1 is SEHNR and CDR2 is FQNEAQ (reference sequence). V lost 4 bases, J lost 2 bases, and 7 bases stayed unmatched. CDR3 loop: CASSSSGGLNYGYTF. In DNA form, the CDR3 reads TGTGCCAGCAGCTCCTCAGGGGGTTTAAACTATGGCTACACCTTC.

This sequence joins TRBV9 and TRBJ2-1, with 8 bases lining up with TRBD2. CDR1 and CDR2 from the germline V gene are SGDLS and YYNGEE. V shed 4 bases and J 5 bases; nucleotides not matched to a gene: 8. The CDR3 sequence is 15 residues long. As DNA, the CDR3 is TGTGCCAGCAGCCTTATCGGACTAGCTCACAATGAGCAGTTCTTC. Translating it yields CASSLIGLAHNEQFF.

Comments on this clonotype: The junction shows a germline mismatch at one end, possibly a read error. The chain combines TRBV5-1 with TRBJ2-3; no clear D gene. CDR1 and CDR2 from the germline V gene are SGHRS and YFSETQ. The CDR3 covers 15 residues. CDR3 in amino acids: CASRGTQFHTDAQYF. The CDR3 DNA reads TGCGCCAGCAGAGGCACGCAATTTCACACAGATGCGCAGTATTTT.

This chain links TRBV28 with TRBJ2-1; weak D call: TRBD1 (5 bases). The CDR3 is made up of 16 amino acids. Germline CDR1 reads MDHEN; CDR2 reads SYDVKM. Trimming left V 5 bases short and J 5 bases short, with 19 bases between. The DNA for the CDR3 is TGTGCCAGCAGTCCAACCCACAGGATAGGGGACAATGAGCAGTTCTTC. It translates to CASSPTHRIGDNEQFF.

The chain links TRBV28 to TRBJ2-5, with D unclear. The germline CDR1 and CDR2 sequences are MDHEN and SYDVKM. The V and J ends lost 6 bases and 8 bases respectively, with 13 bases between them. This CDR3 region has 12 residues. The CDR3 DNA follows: TGTGCCAGCAGCTACAAGGTAGAAACCCAGTACTTC. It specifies CASSYKVETQYF.

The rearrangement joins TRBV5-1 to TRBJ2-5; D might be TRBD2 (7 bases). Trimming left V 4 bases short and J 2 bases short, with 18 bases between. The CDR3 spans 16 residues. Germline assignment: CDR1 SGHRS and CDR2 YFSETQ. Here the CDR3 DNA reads TGCGCCAGCAGCCTGACCGTTGCGGGGGCGCAAGAGACCCAGTACTTC. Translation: CASSLTVAGAQETQYF.

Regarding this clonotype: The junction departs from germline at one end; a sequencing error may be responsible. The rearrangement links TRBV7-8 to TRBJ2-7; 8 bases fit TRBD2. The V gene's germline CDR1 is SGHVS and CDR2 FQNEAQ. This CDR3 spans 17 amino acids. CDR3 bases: TGTGCCAGCAGCTTGGCATTAGCGGGACCCCGCTCCCACGAGCAGTACTTC. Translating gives CASSLALAGPRSHEQYF.

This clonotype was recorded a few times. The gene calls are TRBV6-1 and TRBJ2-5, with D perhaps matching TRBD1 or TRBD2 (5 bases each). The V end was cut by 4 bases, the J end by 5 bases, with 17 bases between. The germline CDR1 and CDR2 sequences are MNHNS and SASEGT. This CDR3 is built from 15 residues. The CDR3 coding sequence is TGTGCCAGCAGTGTTTCCGGGACCCGCGGTGAGACCCAGTACTTC. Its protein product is CASSVSGTRGETQYF.

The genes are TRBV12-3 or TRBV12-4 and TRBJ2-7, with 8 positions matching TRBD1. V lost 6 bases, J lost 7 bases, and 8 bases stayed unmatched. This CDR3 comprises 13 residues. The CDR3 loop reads CASSLDRAGEQYF. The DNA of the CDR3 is TGTGCCAGCAGCTTGGACAGGGCAGGGGAGCAGTACTTC.

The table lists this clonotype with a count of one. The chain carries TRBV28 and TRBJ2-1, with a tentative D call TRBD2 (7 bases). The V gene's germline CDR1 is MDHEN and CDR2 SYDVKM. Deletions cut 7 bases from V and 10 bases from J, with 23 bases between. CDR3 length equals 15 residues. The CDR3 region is CASISEAAGRGEQFF. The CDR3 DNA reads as TGTGCCAGCATTTCTGAAGCCGCAGGGAGGGGGGAGCAGTTCTTC.

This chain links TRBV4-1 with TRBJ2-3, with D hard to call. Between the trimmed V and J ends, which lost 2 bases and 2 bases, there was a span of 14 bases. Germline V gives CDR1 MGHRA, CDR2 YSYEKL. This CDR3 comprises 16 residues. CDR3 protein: CASSQPLGGITDTQYF. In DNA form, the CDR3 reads TGCGCCAGCAGCCAACCCCTCGGCGGTATCACAGATACGCAGTATTTT.

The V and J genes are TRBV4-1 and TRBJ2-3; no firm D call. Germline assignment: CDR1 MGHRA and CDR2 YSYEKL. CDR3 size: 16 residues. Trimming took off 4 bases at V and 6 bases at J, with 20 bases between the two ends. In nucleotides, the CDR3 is TGCGCCAGCAGCCCCAGACATGGCGGCCCACCGGATACGCAGTATTTT. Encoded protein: CASSPRHGGPPDTQYF.

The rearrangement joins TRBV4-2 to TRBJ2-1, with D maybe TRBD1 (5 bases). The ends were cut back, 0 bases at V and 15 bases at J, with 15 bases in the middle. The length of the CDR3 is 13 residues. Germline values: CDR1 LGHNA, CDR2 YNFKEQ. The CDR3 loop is CASSQERQGRVFF. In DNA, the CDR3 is TGTGCCAGCAGCCAAGAGCGTCAGGGTCGGGTGTTCTTC.